The T cell receptor beta chain described here comes from a study of blood T cells in healthy people across ages. The germline V gene has CDR1 SGHRS and CDR2 YFSETQ. The CDR3 loop spans 18 amino acids. Losses at the gene ends were 0 bases for V and 0 bases for J; bases not matched to a gene: 6. This clonotype was seen ten or more times. Healthy Caucasians from Russia aged roughly 6 to 100 served as donors. Peripheral blood was drawn, around 9.3 milliliters per donor. A J-beta primer mix and a sample-barcoded 5' primer were used in a second PCR of roughly 6 to 11 cycles. TCRdb redid the calling of the 5' RACE reads with MiXCR, one entry per CDR3 protein. The sample lists some 640,000 distinct CDR3 sequences, roughly 49% seen once, with under 35% in the top ten.

The receptor was derived from a woman aged 55 to 70 in good health. The rearrangement links TRBV5-1 to TRBJ2-6, with TRBD1 matching over 7 bases. What was sequenced was blood. CDR3 region: CASSLVTGASSGANVLTF. The CDR3 DNA is TGCGCCAGCAGCTTGGTTACAGGGGCGAGCTCTGGGGCCAACGTCCTGACTTTC.